The sample holds a few counts of the clone carrying this T cell receptor (beta chain). Its cognate antigen is unknown. A multiplex PCR was run with 60 Vbeta primers and 13 Jbeta primers. The data were produced by immunoSEQ multiplex PCR, yet TCRdb's version contains in-frame clones alone and is incomplete. The sample lists over 100,000 clones, approximately 74% occurring once. The data stem from a study of cytomegalovirus exposure and HLA in healthy donors. Notes on the study in general: Serostatus for CMV was the only available immune exposure information.

With 2 bases removed from V and 3 bases from J, the gap between germline ends came to 8 bases. Germline CDR1 and CDR2: SGHTA and FQGNSA. The CDR3 totals 14 residues. V and J are TRBV7-2 and TRBJ1-5; no reliable D call. This receptor was taken from a male donor in good health and CMV-seronegative. Material: PBMCs. The CDR3, as DNA: TGTGCCAGCAGCTTAACTGGACTCAATCAGCCCCAGCATTTT. It encodes CASSLTGLNQPQHF.